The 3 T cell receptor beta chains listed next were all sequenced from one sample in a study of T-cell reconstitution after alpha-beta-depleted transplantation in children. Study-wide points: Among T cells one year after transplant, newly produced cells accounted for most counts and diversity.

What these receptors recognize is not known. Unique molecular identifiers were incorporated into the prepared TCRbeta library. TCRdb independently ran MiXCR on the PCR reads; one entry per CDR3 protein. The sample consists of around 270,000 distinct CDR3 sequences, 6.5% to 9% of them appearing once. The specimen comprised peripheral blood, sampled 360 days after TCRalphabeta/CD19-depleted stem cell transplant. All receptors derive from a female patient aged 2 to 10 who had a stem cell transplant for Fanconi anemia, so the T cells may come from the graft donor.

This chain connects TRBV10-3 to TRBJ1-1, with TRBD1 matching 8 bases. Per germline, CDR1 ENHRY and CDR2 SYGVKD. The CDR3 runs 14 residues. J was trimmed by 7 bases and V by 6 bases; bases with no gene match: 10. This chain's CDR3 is CAIRGTGGYGEAFF. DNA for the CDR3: TGTGCCATCAGGGGTACAGGGGGATATGGTGAAGCTTTCTTT.

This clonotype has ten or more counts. CDR3 amino acids: CASSWTGGDEKLFF. DNA for the CDR3: TGTGCCAGCAGCTGGACGGGCGGGGATGAAAAACTGTTTTTT. The rearrangement links TRBV12-3 or TRBV12-4 to TRBJ1-4; D remains unclear. This CDR3 spans 14 amino acids. V was trimmed by 6 bases and J by 6 bases, leaving 14 bases between them.

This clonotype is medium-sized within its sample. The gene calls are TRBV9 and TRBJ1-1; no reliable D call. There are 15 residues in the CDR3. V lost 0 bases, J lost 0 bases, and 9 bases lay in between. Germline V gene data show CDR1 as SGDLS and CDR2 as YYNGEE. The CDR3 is CASSVDVRVNTEAFF. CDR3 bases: TGTGCCAGCAGCGTAGACGTGAGAGTGAACACTGAAGCTTTCTTT.